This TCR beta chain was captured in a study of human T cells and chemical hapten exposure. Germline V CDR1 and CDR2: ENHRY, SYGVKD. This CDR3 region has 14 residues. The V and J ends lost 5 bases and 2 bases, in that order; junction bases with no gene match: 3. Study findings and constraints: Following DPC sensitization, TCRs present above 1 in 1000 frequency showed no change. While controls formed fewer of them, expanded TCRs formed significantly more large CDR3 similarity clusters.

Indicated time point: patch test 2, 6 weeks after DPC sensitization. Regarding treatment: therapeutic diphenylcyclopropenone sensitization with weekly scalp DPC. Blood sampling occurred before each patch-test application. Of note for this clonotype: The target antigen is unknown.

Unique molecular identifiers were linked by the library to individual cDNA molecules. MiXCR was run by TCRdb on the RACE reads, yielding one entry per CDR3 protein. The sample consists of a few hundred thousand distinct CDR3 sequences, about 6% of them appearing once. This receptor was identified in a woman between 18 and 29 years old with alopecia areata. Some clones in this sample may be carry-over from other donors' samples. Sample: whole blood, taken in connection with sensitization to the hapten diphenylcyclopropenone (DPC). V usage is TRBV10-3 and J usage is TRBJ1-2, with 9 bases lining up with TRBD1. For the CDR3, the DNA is TGTGCCATCAGTTCGGGACAGGGAAACTATGGCTACACCTTC. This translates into CAISSGQGNYGYTF.